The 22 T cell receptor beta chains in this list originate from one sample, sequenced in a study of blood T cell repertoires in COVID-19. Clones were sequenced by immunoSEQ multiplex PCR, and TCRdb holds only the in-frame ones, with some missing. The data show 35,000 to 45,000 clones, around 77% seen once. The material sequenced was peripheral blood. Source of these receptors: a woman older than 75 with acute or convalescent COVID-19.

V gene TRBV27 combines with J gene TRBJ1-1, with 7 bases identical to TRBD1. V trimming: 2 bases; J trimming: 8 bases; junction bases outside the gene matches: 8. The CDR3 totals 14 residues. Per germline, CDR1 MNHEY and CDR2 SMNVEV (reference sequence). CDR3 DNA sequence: TGTGCCAGCAGTTTAAGGGGGCCCCCGGGGGAAGCTTTCTTT. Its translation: CASSLRGPPGEAFF.

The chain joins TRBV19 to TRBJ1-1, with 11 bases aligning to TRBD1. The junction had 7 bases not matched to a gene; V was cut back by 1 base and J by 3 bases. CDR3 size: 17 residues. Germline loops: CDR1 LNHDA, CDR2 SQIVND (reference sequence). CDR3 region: CASSIGPRDRGDTEAFF. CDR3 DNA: TGTGCCAGTAGTATAGGCCCCCGGGACAGGGGGGACACTGAAGCTTTCTTT.

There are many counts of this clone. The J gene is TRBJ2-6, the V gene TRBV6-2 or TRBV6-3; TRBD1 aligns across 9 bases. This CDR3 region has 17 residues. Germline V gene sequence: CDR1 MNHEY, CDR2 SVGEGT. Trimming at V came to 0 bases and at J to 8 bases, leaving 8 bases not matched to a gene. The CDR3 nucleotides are TGTGCCAGCAGTTACTCGGTCCTTGGGACAGGGTCCAACGTCCTGACTTTC. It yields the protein CASSYSVLGTGSNVLTF.

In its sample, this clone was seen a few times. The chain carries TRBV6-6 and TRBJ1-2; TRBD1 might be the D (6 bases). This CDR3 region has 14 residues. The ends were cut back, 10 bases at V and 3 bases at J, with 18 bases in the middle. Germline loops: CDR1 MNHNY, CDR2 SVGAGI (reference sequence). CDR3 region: CATKDTGRDYGYTF. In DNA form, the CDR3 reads TGTGCCACCAAAGACACAGGGCGCGACTATGGCTACACCTTC.

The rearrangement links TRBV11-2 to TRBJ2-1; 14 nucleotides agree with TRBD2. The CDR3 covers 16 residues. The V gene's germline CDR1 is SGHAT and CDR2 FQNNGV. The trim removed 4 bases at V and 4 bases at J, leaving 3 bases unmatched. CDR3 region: CASSSRTSGRYNEQFF. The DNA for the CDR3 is TGTGCCAGCAGCTCTAGGACTAGCGGGAGGTACAATGAGCAGTTCTTC.

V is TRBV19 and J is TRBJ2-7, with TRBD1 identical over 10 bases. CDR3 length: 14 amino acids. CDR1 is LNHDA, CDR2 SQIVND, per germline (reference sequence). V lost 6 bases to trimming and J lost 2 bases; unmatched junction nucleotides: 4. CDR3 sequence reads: CASRKGQGAYEQYF. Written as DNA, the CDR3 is TGTGCCAGTAGGAAAGGACAGGGGGCCTACGAGCAGTACTTC.

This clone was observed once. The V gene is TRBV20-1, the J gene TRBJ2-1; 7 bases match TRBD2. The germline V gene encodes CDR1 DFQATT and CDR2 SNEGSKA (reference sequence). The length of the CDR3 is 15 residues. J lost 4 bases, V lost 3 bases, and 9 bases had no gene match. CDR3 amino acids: CSASKSAGVYNEQFF. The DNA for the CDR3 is TGCAGTGCTAGTAAGTCGGCGGGAGTTTACAATGAGCAGTTCTTC.

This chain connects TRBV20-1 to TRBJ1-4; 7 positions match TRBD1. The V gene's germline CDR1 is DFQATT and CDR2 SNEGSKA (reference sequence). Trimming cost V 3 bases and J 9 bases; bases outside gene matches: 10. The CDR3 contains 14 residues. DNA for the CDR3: TGCAGTGCTAGTACGGGACAGCTGATTCAAAAACTGTTTTTT. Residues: CSASTGQLIQKLFF.

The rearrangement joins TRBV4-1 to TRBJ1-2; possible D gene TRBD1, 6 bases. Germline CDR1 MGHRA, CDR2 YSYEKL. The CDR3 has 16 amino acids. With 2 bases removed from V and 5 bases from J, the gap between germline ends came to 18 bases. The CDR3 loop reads CASSQLRGAGEYGYTF. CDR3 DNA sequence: TGCGCCAGCAGCCAACTCCGGGGGGCCGGGGAATATGGCTACACCTTC.

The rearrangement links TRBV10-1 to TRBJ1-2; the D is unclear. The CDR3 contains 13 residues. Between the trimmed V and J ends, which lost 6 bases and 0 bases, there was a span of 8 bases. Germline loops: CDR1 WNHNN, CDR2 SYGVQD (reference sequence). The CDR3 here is CASSPSPNYGYTF. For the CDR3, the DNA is TGCGCCAGCAGCCCATCCCCTAACTATGGCTACACCTTC.

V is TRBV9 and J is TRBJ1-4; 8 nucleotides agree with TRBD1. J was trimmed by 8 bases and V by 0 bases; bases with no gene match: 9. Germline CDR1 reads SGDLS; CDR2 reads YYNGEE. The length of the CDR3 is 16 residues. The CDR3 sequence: CASSVGRGRGGEKLFF. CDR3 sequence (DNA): TGTGCCAGCAGCGTAGGCAGGGGGCGTGGAGGGGAAAAACTGTTTTTT.

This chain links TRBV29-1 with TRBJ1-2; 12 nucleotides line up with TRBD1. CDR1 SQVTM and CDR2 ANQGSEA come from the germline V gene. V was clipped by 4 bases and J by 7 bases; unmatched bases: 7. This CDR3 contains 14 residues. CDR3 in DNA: TGCAGCGTTGCTGGGACAGGGGGCTTCGGTGGCTACACCTTC. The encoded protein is CSVAGTGGFGGYTF. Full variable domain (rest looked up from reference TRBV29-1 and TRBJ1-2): SAVISQKPSRDICQRGTSLTIQCQVDSQVTMMFWYRQQPGQSLTLIATANQGSEATYESGFVIDKFPISRPNLTFSTLTVSNMSPEDSSIYLCSVAGTGGFGGYTFGSGTRLTVV.

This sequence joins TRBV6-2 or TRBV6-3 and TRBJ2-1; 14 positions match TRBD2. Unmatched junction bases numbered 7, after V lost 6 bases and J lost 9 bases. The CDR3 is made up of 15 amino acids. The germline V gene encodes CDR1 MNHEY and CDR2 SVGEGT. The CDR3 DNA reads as TGTGCCAGCAGCCCGGGACTAGCGGGAGTCAGTGAGCAGTTCTTC. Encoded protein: CASSPGLAGVSEQFF.

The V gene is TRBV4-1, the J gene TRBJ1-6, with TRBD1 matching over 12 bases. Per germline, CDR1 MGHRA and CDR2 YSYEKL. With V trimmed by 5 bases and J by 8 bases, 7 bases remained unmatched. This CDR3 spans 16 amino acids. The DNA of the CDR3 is TGCGCCAGCAGCTTGGGGGACAGGGGGCCTCATTCACCCCTCCACTTT. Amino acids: CASSLGDRGPHSPLHF.

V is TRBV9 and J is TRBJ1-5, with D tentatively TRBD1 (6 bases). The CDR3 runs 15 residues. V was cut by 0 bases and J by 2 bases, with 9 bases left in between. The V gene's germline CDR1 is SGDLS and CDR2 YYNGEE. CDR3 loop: CASSVGQERNQPQHF. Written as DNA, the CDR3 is TGTGCCAGCAGCGTAGGACAGGAGCGCAATCAGCCCCAGCATTTT.

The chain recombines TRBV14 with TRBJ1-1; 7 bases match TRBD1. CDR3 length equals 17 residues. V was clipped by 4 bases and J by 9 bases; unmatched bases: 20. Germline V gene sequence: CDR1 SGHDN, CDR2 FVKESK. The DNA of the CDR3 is TGTGCCAGCAGCCCCGGGACAGCGGGCGCCGAAACTTCTAAAGCTTTCTTT. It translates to CASSPGTAGAETSKAFF.

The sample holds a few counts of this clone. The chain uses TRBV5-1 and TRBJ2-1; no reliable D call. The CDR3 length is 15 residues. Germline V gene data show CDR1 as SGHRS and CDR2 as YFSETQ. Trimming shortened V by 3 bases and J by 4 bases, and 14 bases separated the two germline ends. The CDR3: CASSSRVTPYNEQFF. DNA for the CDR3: TGCGCCAGCAGCTCTAGAGTTACTCCGTACAATGAGCAGTTCTTC.

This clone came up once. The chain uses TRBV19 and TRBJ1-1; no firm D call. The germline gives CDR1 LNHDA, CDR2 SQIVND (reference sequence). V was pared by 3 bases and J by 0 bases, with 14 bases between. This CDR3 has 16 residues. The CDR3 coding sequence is TGTGCCAGTAGTATTGGATTAGCGCAGATGAACACTGAAGCTTTCTTT. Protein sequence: CASSIGLAQMNTEAFF.

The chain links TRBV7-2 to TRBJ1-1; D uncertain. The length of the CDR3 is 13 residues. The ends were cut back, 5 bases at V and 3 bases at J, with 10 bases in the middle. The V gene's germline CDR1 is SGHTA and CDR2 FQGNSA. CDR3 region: CASSRLWDTEAFF. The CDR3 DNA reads TGTGCCAGCAGCCGACTCTGGGACACTGAAGCTTTCTTT.

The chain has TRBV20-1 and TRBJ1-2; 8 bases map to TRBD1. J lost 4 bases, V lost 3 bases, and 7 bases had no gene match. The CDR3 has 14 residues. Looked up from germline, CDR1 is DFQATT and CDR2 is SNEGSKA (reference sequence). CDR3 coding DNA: TGCAGTGCTAGTGAAGACAGGGGTGGCTATGGCTACACCTTC. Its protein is CSASEDRGGYGYTF.

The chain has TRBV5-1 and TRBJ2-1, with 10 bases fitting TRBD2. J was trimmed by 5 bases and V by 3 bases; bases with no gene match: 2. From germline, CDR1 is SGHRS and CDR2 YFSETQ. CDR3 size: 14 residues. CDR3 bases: TGCGCCAGCAGCTCTGGACTAGCGGACAATGAGCAGTTCTTC. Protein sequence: CASSSGLADNEQFF.

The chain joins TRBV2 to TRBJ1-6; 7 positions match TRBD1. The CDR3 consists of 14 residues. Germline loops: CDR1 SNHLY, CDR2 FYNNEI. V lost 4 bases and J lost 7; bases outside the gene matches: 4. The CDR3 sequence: CASSANRGNSPLHF. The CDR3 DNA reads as TGTGCCAGCAGTGCGAACAGGGGCAATTCACCCCTCCACTTT. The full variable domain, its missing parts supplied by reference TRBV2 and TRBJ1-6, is EPEVTQTPSHQVTQMGQEVILRCVPISNHLYFYWYRQILGQKVEFLVSFYNNEISEKSEIFDDQFSVERPDGSNFTLKIRSTKLEDSAMYFCASSANRGNSPLHFGNGTRLTVT.